This T cell receptor (beta chain) was captured in a study of T-cell memory formation after mild COVID-19. General study points: Mainly in CM and EM were contracting CD4+ clones; CD8+ were in EMRA. The authors left the SARS-CoV-2 specificity of second-wave clones peaking on day 37 unconfirmed.

Germline-derived CDR1 and CDR2 are SGHRS and YFSETQ. Trimming pared 1 base from V and 0 bases from J, leaving 5 bases between. The CDR3 contains 14 residues. TCRdb recomputed calls from the 5' RACE reads with MiXCR, one row per CDR3 protein. The sample records roughly 300,000 distinct CDR3 sequences, under 20% being singletons. This clonotype has only a few counts. What it recognizes is unknown. The chain uses TRBV5-1 and TRBJ2-1; D gene ambiguous. What was sequenced was PBMCs or a T cell subset sorted from them (not recorded which). The sequence came from a man in his late teens or twenties who had mild COVID-19 (a few samples of this study predate the infection). Cell type and time point are not known. CDR3 protein: CASSLTGSYNEQFF. The CDR3 DNA sequence: TGCGCCAGCAGCTTGACGGGCTCCTACAATGAGCAGTTCTTC.